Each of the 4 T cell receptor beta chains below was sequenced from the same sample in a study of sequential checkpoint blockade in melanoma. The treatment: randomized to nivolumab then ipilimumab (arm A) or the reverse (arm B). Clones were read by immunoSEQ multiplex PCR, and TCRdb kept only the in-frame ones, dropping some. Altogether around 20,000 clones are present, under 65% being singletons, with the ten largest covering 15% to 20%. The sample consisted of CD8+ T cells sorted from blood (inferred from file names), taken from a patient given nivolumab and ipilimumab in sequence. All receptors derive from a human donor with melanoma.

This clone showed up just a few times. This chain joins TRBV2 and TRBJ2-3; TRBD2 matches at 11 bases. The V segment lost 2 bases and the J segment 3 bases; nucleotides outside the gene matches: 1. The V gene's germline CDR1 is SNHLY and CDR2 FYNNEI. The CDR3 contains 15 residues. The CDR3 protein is CASSEIAGGTDTQYF. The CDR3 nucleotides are TGTGCCAGCAGTGAAATAGCGGGGGGGACAGATACGCAGTATTTT.

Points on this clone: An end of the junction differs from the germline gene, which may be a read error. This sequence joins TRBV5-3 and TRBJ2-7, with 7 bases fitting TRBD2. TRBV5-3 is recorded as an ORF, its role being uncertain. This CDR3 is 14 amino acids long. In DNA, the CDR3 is TGTGCCAGCAGCTCGGACGGGACTACCTACGAGCAGTACTTC. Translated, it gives CASSSDGTTYEQYF.

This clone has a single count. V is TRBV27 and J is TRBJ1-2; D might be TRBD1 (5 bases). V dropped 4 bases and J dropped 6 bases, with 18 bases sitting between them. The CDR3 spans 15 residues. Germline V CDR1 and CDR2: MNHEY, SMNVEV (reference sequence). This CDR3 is CASSSFQSGADGYTF. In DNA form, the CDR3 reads TGTGCCAGCAGTTCATTCCAGAGCGGGGCGGATGGCTACACCTTC.

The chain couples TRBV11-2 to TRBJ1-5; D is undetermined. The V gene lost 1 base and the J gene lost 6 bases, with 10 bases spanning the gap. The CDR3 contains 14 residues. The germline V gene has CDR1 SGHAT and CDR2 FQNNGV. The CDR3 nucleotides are TGTGCCAGCAGCTTAGCCGGAGACGCTCAGCCCCAGCATTTT. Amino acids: CASSLAGDAQPQHF. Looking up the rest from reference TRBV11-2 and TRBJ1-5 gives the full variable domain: EAGVAQSPRYKIIEKRQSVAFWCNPISGHATLYWYQQILGQGPKLLIQFQNNGVVDDSQLPKDRFSAERLKGVDSTLKIQPAKLEDSAVYLCASSLAGDAQPQHFGDGTRLSIL.